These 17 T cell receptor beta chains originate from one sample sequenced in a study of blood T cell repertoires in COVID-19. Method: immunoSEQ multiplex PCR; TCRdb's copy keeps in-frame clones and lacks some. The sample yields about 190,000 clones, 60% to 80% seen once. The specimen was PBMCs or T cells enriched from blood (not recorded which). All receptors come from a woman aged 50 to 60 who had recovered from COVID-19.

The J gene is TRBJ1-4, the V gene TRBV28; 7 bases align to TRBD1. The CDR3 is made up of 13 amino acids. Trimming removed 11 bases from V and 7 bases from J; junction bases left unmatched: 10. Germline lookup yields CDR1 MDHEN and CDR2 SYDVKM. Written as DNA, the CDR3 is TGTGCCTGTCTAGGGACAGTCGGTGAAAAACTGTTTTTT. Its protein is CACLGTVGEKLFF.

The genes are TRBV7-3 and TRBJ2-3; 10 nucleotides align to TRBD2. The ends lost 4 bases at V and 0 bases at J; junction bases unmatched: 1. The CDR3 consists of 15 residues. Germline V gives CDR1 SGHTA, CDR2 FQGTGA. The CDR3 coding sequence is TGTGCCAGCAGCTGGACTAGCGGTAGCACAGATACGCAGTATTTT. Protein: CASSWTSGSTDTQYF.

For the CDR3, the DNA is TGTGCCAGCAGCCACCAACCGGACGGGAAATACGAGCAGTACTTC. Translation: CASSHQPDGKYEQYF. This rearrangement joins TRBV6-5 to TRBJ2-7, with D possibly being TRBD2 (5 bases). The V gene's germline CDR1 is MNHEY and CDR2 SVGAGI. Trimming left V 6 bases short and J 4 bases short, with 19 bases between. The CDR3 contains 15 residues.

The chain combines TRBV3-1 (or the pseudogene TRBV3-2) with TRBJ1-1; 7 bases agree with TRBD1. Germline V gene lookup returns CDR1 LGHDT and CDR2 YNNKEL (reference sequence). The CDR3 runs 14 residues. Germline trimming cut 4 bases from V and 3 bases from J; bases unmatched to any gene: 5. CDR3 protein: CASSPRQGYTEAFF. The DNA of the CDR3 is TGTGCCAGCAGCCCCCGACAGGGATACACTGAAGCTTTCTTT.

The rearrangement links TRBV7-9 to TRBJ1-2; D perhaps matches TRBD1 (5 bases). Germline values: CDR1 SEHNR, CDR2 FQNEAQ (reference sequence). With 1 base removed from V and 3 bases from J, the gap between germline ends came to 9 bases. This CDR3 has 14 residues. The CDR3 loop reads CASSLEDTHYGYTF. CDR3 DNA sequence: TGTGCCAGCAGCTTAGAGGACACCCACTATGGCTACACCTTC.

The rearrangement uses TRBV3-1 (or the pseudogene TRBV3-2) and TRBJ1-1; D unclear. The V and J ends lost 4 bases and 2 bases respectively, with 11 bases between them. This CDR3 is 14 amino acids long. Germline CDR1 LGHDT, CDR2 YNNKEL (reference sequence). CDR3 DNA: TGTGCCAGCAGCCCACTTCAACCTAACACTGAAGCTTTCTTT. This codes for CASSPLQPNTEAFF.

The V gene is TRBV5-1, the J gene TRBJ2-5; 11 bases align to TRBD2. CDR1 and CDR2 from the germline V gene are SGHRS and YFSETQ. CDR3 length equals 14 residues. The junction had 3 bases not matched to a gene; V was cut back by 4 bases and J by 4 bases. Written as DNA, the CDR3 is TGCGCCAGCAGCCCAGGACTAGCGGGAGAGACCCAGTACTTC. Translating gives CASSPGLAGETQYF.

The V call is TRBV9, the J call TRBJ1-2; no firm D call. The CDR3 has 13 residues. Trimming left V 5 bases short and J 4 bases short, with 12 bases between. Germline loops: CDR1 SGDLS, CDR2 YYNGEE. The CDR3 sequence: CASSPAGPYGYTF. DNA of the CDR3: TGTGCCAGCAGTCCTGCCGGTCCCTATGGCTACACCTTC.

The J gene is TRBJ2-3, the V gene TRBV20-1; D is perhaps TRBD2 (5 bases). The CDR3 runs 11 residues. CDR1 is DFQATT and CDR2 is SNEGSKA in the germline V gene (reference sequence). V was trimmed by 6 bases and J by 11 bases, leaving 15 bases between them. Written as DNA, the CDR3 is TGCAGTGCAAACTCCGTGGAGGAGCAGTATTTT. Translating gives CSANSVEEQYF.

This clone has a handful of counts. The CDR3: CASSRTVGATYEQYF. Written as DNA, the CDR3 is TGTGCCAGTAGTAGAACCGTTGGGGCCACCTACGAGCAGTACTTC. The rearrangement joins TRBV19 to TRBJ2-7; D might be TRBD1 (5 bases). Trimming removed 4 bases from V and 2 bases from J, with 15 bases in between. Germline V gene sequence: CDR1 LNHDA, CDR2 SQIVND (reference sequence). The CDR3 extends over 15 amino acids.

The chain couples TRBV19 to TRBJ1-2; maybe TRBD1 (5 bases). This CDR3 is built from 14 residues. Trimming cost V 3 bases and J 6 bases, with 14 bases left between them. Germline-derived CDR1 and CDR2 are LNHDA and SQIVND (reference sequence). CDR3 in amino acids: CASSMRPPGDGYTF. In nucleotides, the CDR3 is TGTGCCAGTAGTATGAGGCCGCCGGGGGATGGCTACACCTTC.

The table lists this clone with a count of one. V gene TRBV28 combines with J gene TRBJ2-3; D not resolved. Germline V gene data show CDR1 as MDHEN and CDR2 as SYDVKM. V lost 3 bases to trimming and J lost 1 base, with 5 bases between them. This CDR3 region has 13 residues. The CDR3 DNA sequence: TGTGCCAGCAGTTTCCTCGGCACAGATACGCAGTATTTT. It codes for CASSFLGTDTQYF.

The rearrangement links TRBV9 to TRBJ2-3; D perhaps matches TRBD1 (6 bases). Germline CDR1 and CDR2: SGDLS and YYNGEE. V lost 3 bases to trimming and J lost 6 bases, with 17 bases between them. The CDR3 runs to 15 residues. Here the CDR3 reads CASSAARNRADTQYF. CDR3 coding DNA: TGTGCCAGCAGCGCCGCGAGGAACAGGGCGGATACGCAGTATTTT.

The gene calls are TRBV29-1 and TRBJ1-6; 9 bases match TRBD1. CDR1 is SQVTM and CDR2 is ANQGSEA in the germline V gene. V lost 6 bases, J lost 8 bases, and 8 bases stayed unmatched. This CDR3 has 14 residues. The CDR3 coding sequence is TGCAGCGTCCTGACAGGGGGAAATGATTCACCCCTCCACTTT. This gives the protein CSVLTGGNDSPLHF.

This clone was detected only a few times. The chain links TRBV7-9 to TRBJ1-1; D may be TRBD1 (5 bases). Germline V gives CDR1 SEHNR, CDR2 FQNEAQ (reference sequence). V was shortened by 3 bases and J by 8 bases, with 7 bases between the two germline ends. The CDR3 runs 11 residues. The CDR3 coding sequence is TGTGCCAGCAGCTTCGGGGGGGAAGCTTTCTTT. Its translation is CASSFGGEAFF.

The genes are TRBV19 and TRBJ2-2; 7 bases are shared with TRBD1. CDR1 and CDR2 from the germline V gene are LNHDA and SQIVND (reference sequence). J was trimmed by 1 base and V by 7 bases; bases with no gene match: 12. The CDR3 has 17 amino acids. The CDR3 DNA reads TGTGCCAGTATTCAATATGGAAGGACAGGGAACACCGGGGAGCTGTTTTTT. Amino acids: CASIQYGRTGNTGELFF. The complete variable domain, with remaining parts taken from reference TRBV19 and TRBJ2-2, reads DGGITQSPKYLFRKEGQNVTLSCEQNLNHDAMYWYRQDPGQGLRLIYYSQIVNDFQKGDIAEGYSVSREKKESFPLTVTSAQKNPTAFYLCASIQYGRTGNTGELFFGEGSRLTVL.

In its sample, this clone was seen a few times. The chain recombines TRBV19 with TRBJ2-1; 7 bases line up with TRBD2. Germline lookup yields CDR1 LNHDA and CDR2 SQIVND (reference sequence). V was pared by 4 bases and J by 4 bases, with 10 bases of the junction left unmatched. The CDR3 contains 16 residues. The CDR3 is CASSTTSSPPYNEQFF. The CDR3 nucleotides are TGTGCCAGTAGTACGACTAGCTCCCCCCCGTACAATGAGCAGTTCTTC.